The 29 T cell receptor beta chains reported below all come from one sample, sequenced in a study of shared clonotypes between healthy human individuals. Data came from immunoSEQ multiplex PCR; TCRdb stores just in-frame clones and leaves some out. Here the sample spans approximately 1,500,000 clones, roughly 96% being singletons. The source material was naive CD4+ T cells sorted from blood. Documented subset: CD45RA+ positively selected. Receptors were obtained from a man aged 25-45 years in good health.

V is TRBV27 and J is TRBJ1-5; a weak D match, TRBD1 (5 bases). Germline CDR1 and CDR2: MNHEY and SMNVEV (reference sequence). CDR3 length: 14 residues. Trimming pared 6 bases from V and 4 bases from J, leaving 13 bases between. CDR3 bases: TGTGCCAGCAGCCCAGTGGGGGGGAATCAGCCCCAGCATTTT. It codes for CASSPVGGNQPQHF.

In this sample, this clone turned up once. Here the CDR3 DNA reads TGTGCCAGCAGTTCCTTAGCTACCGGGGAGCTGTTTTTT. Translation gives CASSSLATGELFF. The chain joins TRBV28 to TRBJ2-2; D ambiguous. This CDR3 spans 13 amino acids. CDR1 MDHEN and CDR2 SYDVKM come from the germline V gene. Trimming shortened V by 4 bases and J by 5 bases, and 8 bases separated the two germline ends.

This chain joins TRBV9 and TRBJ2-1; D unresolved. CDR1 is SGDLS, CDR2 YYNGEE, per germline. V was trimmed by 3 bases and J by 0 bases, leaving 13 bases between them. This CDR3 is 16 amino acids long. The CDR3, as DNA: TGTGCCAGCAGCGGCTTACGGGCGGTCTCCTACAATGAGCAGTTCTTC. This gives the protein CASSGLRAVSYNEQFF. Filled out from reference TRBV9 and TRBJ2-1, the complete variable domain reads DSGVTQTPKHLITATGQRVTLRCSPRSGDLSVYWYQQSLDQGLQFLIQYYNGEERAKGNILERFSAQQFPDLHSELNLSSLELGDSALYFCASSGLRAVSYNEQFFGPGTRLTVL.

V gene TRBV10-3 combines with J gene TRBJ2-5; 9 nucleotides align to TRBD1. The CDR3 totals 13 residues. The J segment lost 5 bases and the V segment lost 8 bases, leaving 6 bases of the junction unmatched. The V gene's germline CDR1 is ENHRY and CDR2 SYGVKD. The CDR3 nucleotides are TGTGCCATCTCGGGACAGGGCGGTGAGACCCAGTACTTC. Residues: CAISGQGGETQYF.

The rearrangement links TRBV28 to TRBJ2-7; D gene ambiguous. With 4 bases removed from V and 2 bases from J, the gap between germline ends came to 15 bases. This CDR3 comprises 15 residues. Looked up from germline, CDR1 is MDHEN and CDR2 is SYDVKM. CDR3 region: CASSYHPTGTYEQYF. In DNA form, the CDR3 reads TGTGCCAGCAGTTACCACCCGACGGGCACCTACGAGCAGTACTTC.

The CDR3 protein is CASSEGRLMNTEAFF. The DNA for the CDR3 is TGTGCCAGCAGTGAAGGGCGGCTGATGAACACTGAAGCTTTCTTT. This chain joins TRBV7-8 and TRBJ1-1, with D unclear. The CDR3 consists of 15 residues. Trimming took 6 bases from V and 0 from J, leaving 14 bases between them. CDR1 SGHVS and CDR2 FQNEAQ come from the germline V gene.

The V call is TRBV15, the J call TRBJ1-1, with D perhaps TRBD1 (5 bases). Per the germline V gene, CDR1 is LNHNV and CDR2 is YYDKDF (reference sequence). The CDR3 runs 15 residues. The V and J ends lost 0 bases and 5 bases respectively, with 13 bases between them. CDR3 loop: CATSRDPGGETEAFF. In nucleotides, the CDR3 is TGTGCCACCAGCAGAGATCCCGGGGGAGAAACTGAAGCTTTCTTT.

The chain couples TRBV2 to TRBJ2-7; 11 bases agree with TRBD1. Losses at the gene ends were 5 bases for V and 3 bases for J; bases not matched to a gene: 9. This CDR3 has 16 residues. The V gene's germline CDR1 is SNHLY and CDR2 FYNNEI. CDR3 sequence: CASSRDLGTGGYEQYF. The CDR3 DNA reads TGTGCCAGCAGTCGGGACCTAGGGACAGGGGGCTACGAGCAGTACTTC. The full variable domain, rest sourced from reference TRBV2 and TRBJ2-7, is EPEVTQTPSHQVTQMGQEVILRCVPISNHLYFYWYRQILGQKVEFLVSFYNNEISEKSEIFDDQFSVERPDGSNFTLKIRSTKLEDSAMYFCASSRDLGTGGYEQYFGPGTRLTVT.

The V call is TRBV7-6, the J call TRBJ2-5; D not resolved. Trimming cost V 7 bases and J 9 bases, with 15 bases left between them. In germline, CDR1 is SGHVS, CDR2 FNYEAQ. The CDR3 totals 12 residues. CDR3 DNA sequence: TGTGCCAGCATAGGCAATATAGGGCCCCAGTACTTC. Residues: CASIGNIGPQYF.

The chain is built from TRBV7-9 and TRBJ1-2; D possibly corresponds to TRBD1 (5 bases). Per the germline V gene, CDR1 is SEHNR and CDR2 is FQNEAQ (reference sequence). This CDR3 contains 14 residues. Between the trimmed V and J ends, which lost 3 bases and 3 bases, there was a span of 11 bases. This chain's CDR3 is CASSLTQGDYGYTF. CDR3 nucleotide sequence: TGTGCCAGCAGCTTGACCCAGGGTGACTATGGCTACACCTTC.

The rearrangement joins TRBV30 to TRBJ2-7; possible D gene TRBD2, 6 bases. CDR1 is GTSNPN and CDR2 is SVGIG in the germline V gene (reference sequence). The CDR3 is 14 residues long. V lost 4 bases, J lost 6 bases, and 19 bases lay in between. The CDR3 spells CAWTFGGSLGEQYF. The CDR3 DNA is TGTGCCTGGACTTTTGGGGGGAGTTTAGGCGAGCAGTACTTC.

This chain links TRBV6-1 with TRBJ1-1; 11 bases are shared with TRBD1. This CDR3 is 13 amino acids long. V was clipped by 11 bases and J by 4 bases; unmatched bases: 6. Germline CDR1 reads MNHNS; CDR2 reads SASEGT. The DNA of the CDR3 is TGTGCCGGACGGACAGGGGGCACCACTGAAGCTTTCTTT. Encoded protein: CAGRTGGTTEAFF.

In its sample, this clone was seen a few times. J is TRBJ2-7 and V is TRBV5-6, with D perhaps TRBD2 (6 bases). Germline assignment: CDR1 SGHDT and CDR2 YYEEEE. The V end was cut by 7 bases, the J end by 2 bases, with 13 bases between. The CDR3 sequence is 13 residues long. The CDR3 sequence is CASSGLRTYEQYF. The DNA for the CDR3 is TGTGCCAGCTCGGGACTTCGAACCTACGAGCAGTACTTC.

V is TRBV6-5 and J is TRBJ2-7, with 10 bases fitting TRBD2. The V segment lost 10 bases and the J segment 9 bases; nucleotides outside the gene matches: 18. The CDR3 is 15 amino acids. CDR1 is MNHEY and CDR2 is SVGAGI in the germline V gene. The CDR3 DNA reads TGTGCCACTACGCACCCAACTAGCGGGGTCGGCGTGCAGTACTTC. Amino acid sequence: CATTHPTSGVGVQYF.

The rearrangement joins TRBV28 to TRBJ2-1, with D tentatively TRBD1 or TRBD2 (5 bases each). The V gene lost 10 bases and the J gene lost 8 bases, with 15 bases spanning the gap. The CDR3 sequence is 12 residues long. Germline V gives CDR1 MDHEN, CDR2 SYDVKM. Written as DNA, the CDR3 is TGTGCCACCTGCAGGGAGTTGGATGAGCAGTTCTTC. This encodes CATCRELDEQFF. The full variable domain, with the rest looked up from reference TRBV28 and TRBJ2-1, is DVKVTQSSRYLVKRTGEKVFLECVQDMDHENMFWYRQDPGLGLRLIYFSYDVKMKEKGDIPEGYSVSREKKERFSLILESASTNQTSMYLCATCRELDEQFFGPGTRLTVL.

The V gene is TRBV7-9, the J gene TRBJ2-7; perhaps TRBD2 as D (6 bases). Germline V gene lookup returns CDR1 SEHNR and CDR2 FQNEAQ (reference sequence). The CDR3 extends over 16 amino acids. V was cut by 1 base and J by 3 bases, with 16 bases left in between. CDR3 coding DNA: TGTGCCAGCAGCTTAGGCCCCCTGATAGCGGACTACGAGCAGTACTTC. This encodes CASSLGPLIADYEQYF. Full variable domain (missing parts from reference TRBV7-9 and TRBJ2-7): DTGVSQNPRHKITKRGQNVTFRCDPISEHNRLYWYRQTLGQGPEFLTYFQNEAQLEKSRLLSDRFSAERPKGSFSTLEIQRTEQGDSAMYLCASSLGPLIADYEQYFGPGTRLTVT.

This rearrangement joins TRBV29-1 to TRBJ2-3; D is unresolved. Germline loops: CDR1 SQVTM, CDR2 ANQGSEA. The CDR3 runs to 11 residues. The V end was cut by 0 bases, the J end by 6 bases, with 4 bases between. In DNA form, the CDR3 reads TGCAGCGTTGAAGATCTTGATACGCAGTATTTT. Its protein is CSVEDLDTQYF.

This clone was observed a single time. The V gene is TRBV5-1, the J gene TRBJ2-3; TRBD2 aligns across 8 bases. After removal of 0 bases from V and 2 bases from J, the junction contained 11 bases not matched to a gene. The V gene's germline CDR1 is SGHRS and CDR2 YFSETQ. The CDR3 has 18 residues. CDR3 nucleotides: TGCGCCAGCAGCTTGGTCGCGGGAGGATACTCGTCCACAGATACGCAGTATTTT. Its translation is CASSLVAGGYSSTDTQYF.

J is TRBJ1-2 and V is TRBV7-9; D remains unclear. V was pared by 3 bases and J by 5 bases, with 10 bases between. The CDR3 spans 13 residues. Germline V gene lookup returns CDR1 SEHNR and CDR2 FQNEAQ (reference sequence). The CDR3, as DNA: TGTGCCAGCAGCTTTGGGGAGGAATATGGCTACACCTTC. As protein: CASSFGEEYGYTF.

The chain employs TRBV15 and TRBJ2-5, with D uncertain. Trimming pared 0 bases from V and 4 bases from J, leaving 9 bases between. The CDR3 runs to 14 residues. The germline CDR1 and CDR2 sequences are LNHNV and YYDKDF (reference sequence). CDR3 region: CATSRDVPSETQYF. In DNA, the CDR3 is TGTGCCACCAGCAGAGATGTCCCGTCAGAGACCCAGTACTTC.

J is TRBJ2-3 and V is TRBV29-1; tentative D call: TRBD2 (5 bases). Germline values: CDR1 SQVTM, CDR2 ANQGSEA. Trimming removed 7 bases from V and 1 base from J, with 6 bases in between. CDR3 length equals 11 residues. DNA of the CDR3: TGCAGCGGGCGGGGCACAGATACGCAGTATTTT. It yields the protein CSGRGTDTQYF.

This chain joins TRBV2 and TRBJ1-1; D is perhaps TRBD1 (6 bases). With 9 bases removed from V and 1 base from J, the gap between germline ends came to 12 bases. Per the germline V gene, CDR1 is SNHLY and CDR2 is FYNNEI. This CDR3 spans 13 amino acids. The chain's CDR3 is CASNLGGNTEAFF. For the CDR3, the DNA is TGTGCCAGTAACTTAGGGGGGAACACTGAAGCTTTCTTT.

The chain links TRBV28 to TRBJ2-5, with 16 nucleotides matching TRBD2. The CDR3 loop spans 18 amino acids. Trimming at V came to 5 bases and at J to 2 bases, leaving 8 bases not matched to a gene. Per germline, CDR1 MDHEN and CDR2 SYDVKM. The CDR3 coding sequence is TGTGCCAGCAGTCCCCTGGGACTAGCGGGAGGGCTTCAAGAGACCCAGTACTTC. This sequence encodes CASSPLGLAGGLQETQYF.

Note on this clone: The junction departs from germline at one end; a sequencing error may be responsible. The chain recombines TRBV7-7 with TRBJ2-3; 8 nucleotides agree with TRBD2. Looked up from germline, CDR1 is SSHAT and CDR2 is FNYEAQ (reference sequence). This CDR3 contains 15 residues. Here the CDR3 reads CASSLGGRHTDTQYF. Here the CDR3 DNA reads TGTGCTAGCAGCTTAGGCGGGAGGCACACAGATACGCAGTATTTT.

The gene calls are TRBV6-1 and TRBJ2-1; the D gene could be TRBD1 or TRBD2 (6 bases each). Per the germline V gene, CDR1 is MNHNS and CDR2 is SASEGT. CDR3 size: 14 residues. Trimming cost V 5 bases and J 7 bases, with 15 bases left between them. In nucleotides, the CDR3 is TGTGCCAGCAGTAGGGTGGGGGGCCGGAATGAGCAGTTCTTC. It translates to CASSRVGGRNEQFF.

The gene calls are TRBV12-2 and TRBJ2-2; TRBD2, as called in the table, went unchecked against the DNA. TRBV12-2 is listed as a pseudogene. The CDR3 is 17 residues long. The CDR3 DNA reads TGTGCAAGTCGCCAGACTAGCGGGAGGTTGAGCACCGGGGAGCTGTTTTTT. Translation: CASRQTSGRLSTGELFF.

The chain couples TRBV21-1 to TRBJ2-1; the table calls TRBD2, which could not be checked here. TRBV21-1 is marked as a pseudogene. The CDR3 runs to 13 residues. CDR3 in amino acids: CASSKAEGGEQFF. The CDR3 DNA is TGTGCCAGCAGCAAAGCAGAGGGGGGGGAGCAGTTCTTC.

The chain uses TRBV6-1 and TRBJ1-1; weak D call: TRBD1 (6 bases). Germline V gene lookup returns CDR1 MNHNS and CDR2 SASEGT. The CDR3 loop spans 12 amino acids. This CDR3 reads CATSQGMTEAFF. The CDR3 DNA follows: TGTGCGACCTCTCAGGGGATGACTGAAGCTTTCTTT.

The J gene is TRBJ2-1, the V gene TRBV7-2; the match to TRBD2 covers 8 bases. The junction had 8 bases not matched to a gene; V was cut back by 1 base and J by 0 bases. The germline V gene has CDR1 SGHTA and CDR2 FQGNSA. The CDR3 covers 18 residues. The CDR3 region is CASSLVGPSGSSYNEQFF. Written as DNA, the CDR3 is TGTGCCAGCAGCTTAGTGGGTCCAAGCGGGAGCTCCTACAATGAGCAGTTCTTC.